This TCR beta chain was sequenced for a study of shared clonotypes between healthy human individuals. General study results and limits: When compared with the clonotypes that were shared by all four sorted-subset donors, the non-shared clonotypes turned out to have lower generation probabilities. Deeper or shallower sequencing was expected to change how clonotypes are shared among donors.

The CDR3 runs to 18 residues. Germline V CDR1 and CDR2: SGHTA, FQGTGA. On this clone itself: Its antigen remains unidentified. One end of the junction varies from germline; a read error may be responsible.

Sequencing was performed with immunoSEQ multiplex PCR; in TCRdb, only in-frame clones are kept and a portion is missing. The sample comprises about 1 million clones, about four fifths of which are singletons, and 0.52% rests with the top ten. This clonotype was sampled from a man between 18 and 29 years old in good health. Some clones in this sample may be carry-over from other donors' samples. This chain joins TRBV7-3 and TRBJ2-1; 9 nucleotides align to TRBD2. Sequenced sample: memory CD4+ T cells from PBMCs. Subset here: CD45RA-negative fraction. CDR3 residues: CASSITGSTSGLLNEQFF. The DNA for the CDR3 is TGTGCCAGCAGCATAACAGGGAGTACTAGCGGGCTACTCAATGAGCAGTTCTTC. The full variable domain, completed using reference TRBV7-3 and TRBJ2-1, is GAGVSQTPSNKVTEKGKYVELRCDPISGHTALYWYRQSLGQGPEFLIYFQGTGAADDSGLPNDRFFAVRPEGSVSTLKIQRTERGDSAVYLCASSITGSTSGLLNEQFFGPGTRLTVL.